Listed below are T cell receptor beta chains from one sample, sequenced in a study of cytomegalovirus exposure and HLA in healthy donors. Sequencing used immunoSEQ multiplex PCR; TCRdb keeps in-frame clones, though not all of them. The sample contains about 120,000 clones, over 70% of which appear only once. The material sequenced was PBMCs. These receptors all come from a female donor in good health and CMV-seropositive. CDR3s include the opening cysteine and the closing phenylalanine or tryptophan. Fields, in order: CDR3 DNA, CDR3 protein, V gene, J gene, clone size, D gene. A D gene is named only where the DNA matches it firmly. Clone size appears in some rows only: once, few, many, or a class for an expanded clone.

CDR3nt: TGTGCCAGCAGCTTACTAGCGGGGACCCATCAAGAGACCCAGTACTTC
CDR3aa: CASSLLAGTHQETQYF
v_gene: TRBV7-3
j_gene: TRBJ2-5
abundance: few
d_gene: TRBD2

CDR3nt: TGTGCCAGCTCACCAGGACAGACTTCCTACGAGCAGTACTTC
CDR3aa: CASSPGQTSYEQYF
v_gene: TRBV18
j_gene: TRBJ2-7
abundance: NA
d_gene: NA

CDR3nt: TGTGCCAGCAGCGCCACAAACGTTGATTCACCCCTCCACTTT
CDR3aa: CASSATNVDSPLHF
v_gene: TRBV9
j_gene: TRBJ1-6
abundance: once
d_gene: NA

CDR3nt: TGTGCCAGCAGCGGATCGACTAGCGGGGGTAGCACAGATACGCAGTATTTT
CDR3aa: CASSGSTSGGSTDTQYF
v_gene: TRBV9
j_gene: TRBJ2-3
abundance: once
d_gene: TRBD2

CDR3nt: TGTGCCAGCAGTTCGTCCCCTCTCACAGATACGCAGTATTTT
CDR3aa: CASSSSPLTDTQYF
v_gene: TRBV27
j_gene: TRBJ2-3
abundance: few
d_gene: NA

CDR3nt: TGTGCCAGCTCACCAGATTCTTTGACAGCGAACACTGAAGCTTTCTTT
CDR3aa: CASSPDSLTANTEAFF
v_gene: TRBV18
j_gene: TRBJ1-1
abundance: NA
d_gene: NA

CDR3nt: TGTGCCAGCAGCCTGACAGGTGCCATGAACACTGAAGCTTTCTTT
CDR3aa: CASSLTGAMNTEAFF
v_gene: TRBV5-4
j_gene: TRBJ1-1
abundance: NA
d_gene: NA

CDR3nt: TGTGCCAGCAGTGACCCGCGTTTCACAGATACGCAGTATTTT
CDR3aa: CASSDPRFTDTQYF
v_gene: TRBV25-1
j_gene: TRBJ2-3
abundance: once
d_gene: NA

CDR3nt: TGTGCCAGCAGTGCTCAGTGGAACACTGAAGCTTTCTTT
CDR3aa: CASSAQWNTEAFF
v_gene: TRBV2
j_gene: TRBJ1-1
abundance: NA
d_gene: NA

CDR3nt: TGTGCCAGCAGCAGCCCGGCAAGGGTCGGGGGGAAAGCTTTCTTT
CDR3aa: CASSSPARVGGKAFF
v_gene: TRBV27
j_gene: TRBJ1-1
abundance: few
d_gene: NA

CDR3nt: TGTGCCAGCAGTTTACAGGGTGGAACTGAAGCTTTCTTT
CDR3aa: CASSLQGGTEAFF
v_gene: TRBV7-8
j_gene: TRBJ1-1
abundance: NA
d_gene: NA

CDR3nt: TGTGCCAGCAGCTTGGCGTCCTCCGGGACAGCGGGCACTGAAGCTTTCTTT
CDR3aa: CASSLASSGTAGTEAFF
v_gene: TRBV5-6
j_gene: TRBJ1-1
abundance: NA
d_gene: TRBD1

CDR3nt: TGTGCCAGCAGGCTACAGGGGGCGAGCTACTATGGCTACACCTTC
CDR3aa: CASRLQGASYYGYTF
v_gene: TRBV6-1
j_gene: TRBJ1-2
abundance: NA
d_gene: TRBD1

CDR3nt: TGTGCCAGCAGTTTTTCCTGGGGGGGCGGGGAGCTGTTTTTT
CDR3aa: CASSFSWGGGELFF
v_gene: TRBV6-5
j_gene: TRBJ2-2
abundance: NA
d_gene: TRBD2

CDR3nt: TGCGCCAGCAGCTTAGGCCCGGGACAGGGGACCGTGGGTTCGCAGTATTTT
CDR3aa: CASSLGPGQGTVGSQYF
v_gene: TRBV5-1
j_gene: TRBJ2-3
abundance: NA
d_gene: TRBD1

CDR3nt: TGCGCCAGCAGCCCGCCGGGCCGGGAGGACACTGAAGCTTTCTTT
CDR3aa: CASSPPGREDTEAFF
v_gene: TRBV5-1
j_gene: TRBJ1-1
abundance: once
d_gene: NA

CDR3nt: TGTGCCTGGAGTGTAGGACCAGCGGGGTCCTACGAGCAGTACTTC
CDR3aa: CAWSVGPAGSYEQYF
v_gene: TRBV30
j_gene: TRBJ2-7
abundance: NA
d_gene: TRBD2

CDR3nt: TGCGCCAGCAGCCAAGATTATGGAGGGCTGGGTAATAATTCACCCCTCCACTTT
CDR3aa: CASSQDYGGLGNNSPLHF
v_gene: TRBV4-1
j_gene: TRBJ1-6
abundance: NA
d_gene: NA

CDR3nt: TGTGCCAGCAGCTTCAGAGACTTCAACACTGAAGCTTTCTTT
CDR3aa: CASSFRDFNTEAFF
v_gene: TRBV11-1
j_gene: TRBJ1-1
abundance: NA
d_gene: NA

CDR3nt: TGTGCCATCTCGCCGACTTATAGCAATCAGCCCCAGCATTTT
CDR3aa: CAISPTYSNQPQHF
v_gene: TRBV6-1
j_gene: TRBJ1-5
abundance: NA
d_gene: NA

CDR3nt: TGTGCCAGCTCAACCGAGACAGGGGGTCCCTTGGAGACCCAGTACTTC
CDR3aa: CASSTETGGPLETQYF
v_gene: TRBV18
j_gene: TRBJ2-5
abundance: NA
d_gene: TRBD1

CDR3nt: TGTGCCAGCAGTGGGGGACAAAGGAGCGGGGAGCTGTTTTTT
CDR3aa: CASSGGQRSGELFF
v_gene: TRBV25-1
j_gene: TRBJ2-2
abundance: NA
d_gene: NA

CDR3nt: TGTGCCAGCAGTTACTCGATATCCGCCGGGACAGGGATTTCCTTC
CDR3aa: CASSYSISAGTGISF
v_gene: TRBV6-5
j_gene: TRBJ1-2
abundance: NA
d_gene: TRBD1

CDR3nt: TGTGCCTGGAGTGAACTAGCGGGGCCCACCGGGGAGCTGTTTTTT
CDR3aa: CAWSELAGPTGELFF
v_gene: TRBV30
j_gene: TRBJ2-2
abundance: NA
d_gene: TRBD2

CDR3nt: TGTGCCAGCTCACCACCCTCCCGGGGGAACTATGGCTACACCTTC
CDR3aa: CASSPPSRGNYGYTF
v_gene: TRBV18
j_gene: TRBJ1-2
abundance: NA
d_gene: NA

CDR3nt: TGTGCCAGCAGCGGTGGGCCGACAGGGCATTATGGCTACACCTTC
CDR3aa: CASSGGPTGHYGYTF
v_gene: TRBV7-9
j_gene: TRBJ1-2
abundance: few
d_gene: TRBD1

CDR3nt: TGTGCCAGCAGCCAGACAGGTTATCAGCCCCAGCATTTT
CDR3aa: CASSQTGYQPQHF
v_gene: TRBV5-6
j_gene: TRBJ1-5
abundance: few
d_gene: NA

CDR3nt: TGCAGTGCTACCAGGGGGGAGCAGTTCTTC
CDR3aa: CSATRGEQFF
v_gene: TRBV20-1
j_gene: TRBJ2-1
abundance: NA
d_gene: TRBD1

CDR3nt: TGTGCCAGTAGGATCAGGGTGACGATGTCGGACACTGAAGCTTTCTTT
CDR3aa: CASRIRVTMSDTEAFF
v_gene: TRBV19
j_gene: TRBJ1-1
abundance: few
d_gene: NA

CDR3nt: TGTGCCAGCTCACCCAGCCGGGACTGGCAGCCCCAGCATTTT
CDR3aa: CASSPSRDWQPQHF
v_gene: TRBV18
j_gene: TRBJ1-5
abundance: few
d_gene: NA

CDR3nt: TGTGCCAGCAGCCCACAGGGTCCGGCGAACACTGAAGCTTTCTTT
CDR3aa: CASSPQGPANTEAFF
v_gene: TRBV7-3
j_gene: TRBJ1-1
abundance: few
d_gene: NA

CDR3nt: TGTGCCTGGAACCACAGGGGGCCGACTAATGAAAAACTGTTTTTT
CDR3aa: CAWNHRGPTNEKLFF
v_gene: TRBV30
j_gene: TRBJ1-4
abundance: NA
d_gene: TRBD1

CDR3nt: TGTGCCAGCACCAAAGACAGACTCTCTGGGGCCAACGTCCTGACTTTC
CDR3aa: CASTKDRLSGANVLTF
v_gene: TRBV5-8
j_gene: TRBJ2-6
abundance: few
d_gene: NA

CDR3nt: TGTGCCAGCAGCCCGACAGGGGAGGGGTATGGCTACACCTTC
CDR3aa: CASSPTGEGYGYTF
v_gene: TRBV6-4
j_gene: TRBJ1-2
abundance: NA
d_gene: TRBD1

CDR3nt: TGTGCCAGCAGCGTAGGGGTCAGGGGCGGGACTGAAGCTTTCTTT
CDR3aa: CASSVGVRGGTEAFF
v_gene: TRBV9
j_gene: TRBJ1-1
abundance: few
d_gene: NA

CDR3nt: TGCGCCAGCGGGGACAGGGGGCTTAACTATGGCTACACCTTC
CDR3aa: CASGDRGLNYGYTF
v_gene: TRBV10-2
j_gene: TRBJ1-2
abundance: NA
d_gene: TRBD1

CDR3nt: TGTGCCAGCAGCCATCCCTGGCACGCAAGGGGAAGCTACAATGAGCAGTTCTTC
CDR3aa: CASSHPWHARGSYNEQFF
v_gene: TRBV11-2
j_gene: TRBJ2-1
abundance: NA
d_gene: NA

CDR3nt: TGTGCCAGCAGCCCCCGAGACAGGGGTTCCTACGAGCAGTACTTC
CDR3aa: CASSPRDRGSYEQYF
v_gene: TRBV6-5
j_gene: TRBJ2-7
abundance: few
d_gene: TRBD1

CDR3nt: TGTGCCAGTAGTATAGGTGGACAGGGGACAAACTATGGCTACACCTTC
CDR3aa: CASSIGGQGTNYGYTF
v_gene: TRBV19
j_gene: TRBJ1-2
abundance: once
d_gene: TRBD1

CDR3nt: TGTGCCAGCTCACCACGAACAGGGGGCTACAATGAGCAGTTCTTC
CDR3aa: CASSPRTGGYNEQFF
v_gene: TRBV18
j_gene: TRBJ2-1
abundance: NA
d_gene: TRBD1

CDR3nt: TGTGCCAGCAGCTTAAAGTGGACAGGGGAGAGCTACGAGCAGTACTTC
CDR3aa: CASSLKWTGESYEQYF
v_gene: TRBV7-9
j_gene: TRBJ2-7
abundance: NA
d_gene: TRBD1

CDR3nt: TGTGCCAGCAGCCCTCTAGCGGGGGCCACCAATGAGCAGTTCTTC
CDR3aa: CASSPLAGATNEQFF
v_gene: TRBV7-3
j_gene: TRBJ2-1
abundance: NA
d_gene: TRBD2

CDR3nt: TGTGCCAGCAGCTTAATAGCCTCTGGGGCCAACGTCCTGACTTTC
CDR3aa: CASSLIASGANVLTF
v_gene: TRBV7-3
j_gene: TRBJ2-6
abundance: NA
d_gene: NA

CDR3nt: TGTGCCAGCAGTGAGGGGACAGTGGGCAATCAGCCCCAGCATTTT
CDR3aa: CASSEGTVGNQPQHF
v_gene: TRBV25-1
j_gene: TRBJ1-5
abundance: NA
d_gene: TRBD1

CDR3nt: TGTGCCAGCAGCTTGCGGGGGGCCGACCACACAGATACGCAGTATTTT
CDR3aa: CASSLRGADHTDTQYF
v_gene: TRBV5-5
j_gene: TRBJ2-3
abundance: NA
d_gene: NA

CDR3nt: TGTGCCAGCAGCCGGGAGGGGATCAAGGGCTACACCTTC
CDR3aa: CASSREGIKGYTF
v_gene: TRBV11-2
j_gene: TRBJ1-2
abundance: few
d_gene: NA

CDR3nt: TGTGCCAGCAGTTTTCCGGGGATCACCGGGGAGCTGTTTTTT
CDR3aa: CASSFPGITGELFF
v_gene: TRBV27
j_gene: TRBJ2-2
abundance: few
d_gene: NA

CDR3nt: TGTGCCAGCACCCTCCGGGACAGGGCCCGCTACGAGCAGTACTTC
CDR3aa: CASTLRDRARYEQYF
v_gene: TRBV5-7
j_gene: TRBJ2-7
abundance: NA
d_gene: TRBD1